The T cell receptor (beta chain) under discussion was sequenced for a study of cytomegalovirus exposure and HLA in healthy donors. Study conclusions and caveats: Most of the TCR beta V segments (in an earlier analysis) were productive either about 87% or about 30% of the time.

This clone was seen only a few times. The antigen remains undetermined. When sampled, the donors appeared nominally healthy, though they likely had unrecorded immune exposures. This PCR relied on a set of 60 Vbeta primers and 13 Jbeta primers. The assay was immunoSEQ multiplex PCR, and TCRdb's table has in-frame clones only and misses some. The data show over 150,000 clones, roughly 80% seen once. Trimming removed 2 bases at V and 0 bases at J, with 9 bases between. Germline V gene data show CDR1 as MDHEN and CDR2 as SYDVKM. CDR3 size: 15 residues. The genes are TRBV28 and TRBJ2-3; D might be TRBD2 (5 bases). The receptor comes from a male donor in good health and CMV-seronegative. The sequencing sample was made of PBMCs. Here the CDR3 reads CASSLPGLSTDTQYF. The CDR3 DNA sequence: TGTGCCAGCAGTTTACCTGGACTTAGCACAGATACGCAGTATTTT. The complete variable domain, with remaining parts taken from reference TRBV28 and TRBJ2-3, reads DVKVTQSSRYLVKRTGEKVFLECVQDMDHENMFWYRQDPGLGLRLIYFSYDVKMKEKGDIPEGYSVSREKKERFSLILESASTNQTSMYLCASSLPGLSTDTQYFGPGTRLTVL.